This T cell receptor beta chain stems from a study of cytomegalovirus exposure and HLA in healthy donors. The study's findings and limits: Upon later analysis, TCR association rates were observed to vary by HLA locus, being highest for DRB1 and lowest for HLA-C. At a 0.05 false discovery rate, a later analysis found some 17,000 TCR beta sequences to be associated with HLA alleles.

Primers for the PCR totalled 60 Vbeta and 13 Jbeta. Here immunoSEQ multiplex PCR was the method, and the copy in TCRdb shows in-frame clones only, minus some. The sample has approximately 110,000 clones; around 80% are singletons. Germline V CDR1 and CDR2: LGHNA, YSLEER. V was cut by 0 bases and J by 8 bases, with 19 bases left in between. This CDR3 is 17 amino acids long. Comments on this clone: The antigen remains unidentified.

Each donor's status was that of a healthy bone marrow donor. The rearrangement links TRBV4-3 to TRBJ1-4, with D perhaps matching TRBD1 (5 bases). This receptor was taken from a man between 50 and 59 years old in good health and CMV-seronegative. Sequencing used PBMCs. The CDR3 here is CASSQDRSTWGDEKLFF. The CDR3 region has the DNA TGCGCCAGCAGCCAAGATCGGTCCACATGGGGGGACGAAAAACTGTTTTTT.